Listed below are T cell receptor beta chains from one sample, sequenced in a study of Tregs in tolerant kidney transplant recipients. TCRdb's table, derived via immunoSEQ multiplex PCR, lists solely in-frame clones and lacks some. Of about 110,000 clones in the sample, roughly 89% were seen once. Sequences were derived from CD4+ T cells from blood, sampled before the transplant. The receptors were gathered from a human donor who received a combined kidney and bone marrow transplant. Each CDR3 is given with its conserved first and last residue. D genes are given only for firm matches.

D | J | V | CDR3
NA | TRBJ2-7 | TRBV7-7 | CASSLGPGHLYEQYF
TRBD1 | TRBJ1-2 | TRBV7-9 | CASSLGGTGGRRYGYTF
NA | TRBJ1-5 | TRBV7-8 | CASSSFNQPQHF
TRBD2 | TRBJ2-7 | TRBV18 | CASSPRYSGTSGTYEQYF
NA | TRBJ2-3 | TRBV9 | CASSVSLGTDTQYF
NA | TRBJ1-3 | TRBV5-5 | CASSLYGDTSGNTIYF
TRBD2 | TRBJ2-7 | TRBV28 | CASSLGLAGDSYEQYF
TRBD1 | TRBJ2-5 | TRBV28 | CASSSGQGAQETQYF
NA | TRBJ2-7 | TRBV12-2 | CASRLPRTYYEQYF
TRBD1 | TRBJ1-1 | TRBV6-5 | CASSPWTGPSTEAFF
NA | TRBJ2-1 | TRBV9 | CASSASDEQFF
TRBD1 | TRBJ2-1 | TRBV5-1 | CASSSGTGAATFF
NA | TRBJ1-3 | TRBV19 | CASHRSGGEAGNTIYF
TRBD1 | TRBJ2-1 | TRBV27 | CASSLRDRPVHEQFF
NA | TRBJ2-1 | TRBV11-3 | CASSLGGGDEQFF
NA | TRBJ1-2 | TRBV5-1 | CASSLWYRANYGYTF
TRBD2 | TRBJ2-5 | TRBV10-3 | CAIGAGHQETQYF
NA | TRBJ2-7 | TRBV7-2 | CASSLARASYEQYF
NA | TRBJ1-3 | TRBV15 | CATSLSRNTIYF
TRBD2 | TRBJ2-7 | TRBV9 | CASSVAEASGSYEQYF
TRBD2 | TRBJ2-7 | TRBV15 | CATSRDTSGRDEQYF
TRBD2 | TRBJ2-1 | TRBV4-1 | CASSQDTVAGGGRSYNEQFF
NA | TRBJ1-1 | TRBV10-3 | CAISAGEEAFF
TRBD1 | TRBJ1-1 | TRBV14 | CASSQDGAGGYTEAFF
NA | TRBJ2-7 | TRBV15 | CATSRDPGVLDEQYF
TRBD1 | TRBJ1-3 | TRBV30 | CAWSVLPGQGKVRTGNTIYF
NA | TRBJ2-7 | TRBV4-3 | CASKYALTGF
TRBD1 | TRBJ2-2 | TRBV19 | CASSIDDRGSGELFF
TRBD2 | TRBJ2-5 | TRBV6-1 | CASSPTGGRKETQYF
NA | TRBJ1-2 | TRBV11-2 | CASSLGGTGYVGYTF
NA | TRBJ1-2 | TRBV4-2 | CASSQGPDSYGYTF
TRBD2 | TRBJ2-5 | TRBV4-2 | CASSQADQGGIKTQYF
NA | NA | TRBV9 | CASSVGRDTYEQYF
NA | TRBJ2-2 | TRBV5-4 | CASSLGARRTNTGELFF
NA | TRBJ2-1 | TRBV6-5 | CASSNLGQGQFF
NA | TRBJ2-1 | TRBV10-3 | CAISGSTGFNEQFF
NA | TRBJ2-3 | TRBV5-5 | CASSFPGSTDTQYF
TRBD1 | TRBJ1-2 | TRBV2 | CASRRQGARVEGYTF
TRBD2 | TRBJ2-5 | TRBV7-9 | CASSLVLALSQETQYF
TRBD2 | TRBJ2-7 | TRBV7-2 | CASTRTTSGSEQYF
NA | TRBJ2-2 | TRBV7-2 | CASSPMTGNTGELFF
TRBD1 | TRBJ1-4 | TRBV7-9 | CASSNRQGGGREKLFF
NA | TRBJ2-7 | TRBV19 | CASSRSGTYEQYF
TRBD2 | TRBJ2-5 | TRBV5-6 | CASSLLGGETQYF